The entry below describes one TCR beta chain. The target antigen is unknown. The data belong to a study of blood T cells in healthy people across ages. A second about 7 to 11 cycle PCR used barcoded and J-beta primers. TCRdb processed the 5' RACE reads anew with MiXCR; each CDR3 protein has one entry. The profile covers around 870,000 distinct CDR3 sequences, with 29% appearing a single time and about 18% taken by the ten largest. The ends lost 2 bases at V and 10 bases at J; junction bases unmatched: 5. In germline, CDR1 is SGHNT, CDR2 YENEEA. The CDR3 sequence is 14 residues long. General study points: TCR beta diversity, measured per million T cells, fell in a roughly linear way with age.

Sequenced material: blood. This TCR was recovered from a woman older than 75 in good health. The V gene is TRBV11-3, the J gene TRBJ1-6; 7 bases are a match to TRBD1. CDR3 residues: CASSLTGASSPLHF. The CDR3 DNA reads as TGTGCCAGCAGCTTAACAGGGGCTAGCTCACCCCTCCACTTT.